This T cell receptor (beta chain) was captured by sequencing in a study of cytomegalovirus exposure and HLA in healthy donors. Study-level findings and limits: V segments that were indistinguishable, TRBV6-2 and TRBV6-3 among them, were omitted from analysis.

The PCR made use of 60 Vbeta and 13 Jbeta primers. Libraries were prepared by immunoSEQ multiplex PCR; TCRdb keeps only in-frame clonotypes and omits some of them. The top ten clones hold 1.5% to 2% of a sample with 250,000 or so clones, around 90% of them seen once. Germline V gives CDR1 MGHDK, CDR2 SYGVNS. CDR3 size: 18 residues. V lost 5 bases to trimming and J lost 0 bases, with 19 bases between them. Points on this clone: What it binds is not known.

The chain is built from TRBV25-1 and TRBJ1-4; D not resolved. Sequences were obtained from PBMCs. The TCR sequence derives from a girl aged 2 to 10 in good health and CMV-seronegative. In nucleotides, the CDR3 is TGTGCCAGCAGTACCGCCCCGGGGAGCCCTACAACTAATGAAAAACTGTTTTTT. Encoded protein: CASSTAPGSPTTNEKLFF.